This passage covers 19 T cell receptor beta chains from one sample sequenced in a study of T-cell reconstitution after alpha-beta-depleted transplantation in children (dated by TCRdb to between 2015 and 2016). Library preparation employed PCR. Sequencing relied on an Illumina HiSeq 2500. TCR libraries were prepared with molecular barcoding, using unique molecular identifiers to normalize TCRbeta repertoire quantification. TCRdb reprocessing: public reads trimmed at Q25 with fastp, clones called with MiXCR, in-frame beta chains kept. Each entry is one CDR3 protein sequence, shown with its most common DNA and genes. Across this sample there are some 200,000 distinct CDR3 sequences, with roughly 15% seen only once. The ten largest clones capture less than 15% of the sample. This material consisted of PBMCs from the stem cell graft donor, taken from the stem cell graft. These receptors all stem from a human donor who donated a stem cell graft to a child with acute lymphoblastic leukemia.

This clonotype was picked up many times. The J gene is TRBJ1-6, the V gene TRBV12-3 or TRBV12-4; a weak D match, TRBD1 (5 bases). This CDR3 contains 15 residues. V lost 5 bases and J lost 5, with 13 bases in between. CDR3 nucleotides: TGTGCCAGCAGTCCCAGGGACGGAGATAATTCACCCCTCCACTTT. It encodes CASSPRDGDNSPLHF.

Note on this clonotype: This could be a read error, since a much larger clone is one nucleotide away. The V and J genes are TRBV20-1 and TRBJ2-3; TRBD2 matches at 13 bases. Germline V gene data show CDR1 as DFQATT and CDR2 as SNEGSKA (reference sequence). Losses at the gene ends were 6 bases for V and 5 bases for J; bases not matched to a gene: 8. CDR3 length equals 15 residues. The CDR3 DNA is TGCAGTGCCCGCGGACTAGCGGGAGTCGAAGATACGCAGTATTTT. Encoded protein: CSARGLAGVEDTQYF.

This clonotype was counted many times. CDR3 in DNA: TGTGCCAGTAGTAAGGGGGACTCCACAGATACGCAGTATTTT. Protein product: CASSKGDSTDTQYF. The V call is TRBV19, the J call TRBJ2-3, with D perhaps TRBD1 or TRBD2 (6 bases each). Germline-derived CDR1 and CDR2 are LNHDA and SQIVND (reference sequence). Trimming left V 4 bases short and J 2 bases short, with 10 bases between. The CDR3 sequence is 14 residues long.

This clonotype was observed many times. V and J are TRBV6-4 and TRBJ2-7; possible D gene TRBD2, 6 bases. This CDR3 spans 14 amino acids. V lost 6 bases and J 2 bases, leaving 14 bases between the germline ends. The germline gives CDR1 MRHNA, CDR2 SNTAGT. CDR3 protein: CASRVAVHPYEQYF. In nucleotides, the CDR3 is TGTGCCAGCAGAGTAGCGGTCCACCCCTACGAGCAGTACTTC.

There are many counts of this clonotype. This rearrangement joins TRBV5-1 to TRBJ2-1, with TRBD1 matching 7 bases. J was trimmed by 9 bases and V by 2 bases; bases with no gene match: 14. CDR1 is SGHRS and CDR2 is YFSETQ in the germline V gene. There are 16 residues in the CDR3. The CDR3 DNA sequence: TGCGCCAGCAGCTTAAGGACAGGACGTAGTGGCGGTGAGCAGTTCTTC. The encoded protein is CASSLRTGRSGGEQFF.

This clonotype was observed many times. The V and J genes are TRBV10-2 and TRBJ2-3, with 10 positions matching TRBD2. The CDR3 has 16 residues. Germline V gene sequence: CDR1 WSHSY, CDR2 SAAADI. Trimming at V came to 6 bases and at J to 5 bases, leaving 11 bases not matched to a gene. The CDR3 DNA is TGCGCCAGCAGGGCCCTAGCGGGAGTTTTAGGAGATACGCAGTATTTT. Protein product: CASRALAGVLGDTQYF.

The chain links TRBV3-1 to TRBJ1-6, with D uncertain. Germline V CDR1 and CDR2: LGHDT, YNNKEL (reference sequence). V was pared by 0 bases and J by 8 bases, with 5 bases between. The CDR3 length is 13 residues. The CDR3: CASSQDQDSPLHF. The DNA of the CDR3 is TGTGCCAGCAGCCAAGACCAAGATTCACCCCTCCACTTT.

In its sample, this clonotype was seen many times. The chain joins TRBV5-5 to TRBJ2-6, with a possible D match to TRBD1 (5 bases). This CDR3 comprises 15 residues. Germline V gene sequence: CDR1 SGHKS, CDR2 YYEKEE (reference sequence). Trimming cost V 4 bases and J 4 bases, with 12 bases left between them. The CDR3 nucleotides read TGTGCCAGCAGCCCCAGGGCGGAGGGGGCCAACGTCCTGACTTTC. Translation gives CASSPRAEGANVLTF.

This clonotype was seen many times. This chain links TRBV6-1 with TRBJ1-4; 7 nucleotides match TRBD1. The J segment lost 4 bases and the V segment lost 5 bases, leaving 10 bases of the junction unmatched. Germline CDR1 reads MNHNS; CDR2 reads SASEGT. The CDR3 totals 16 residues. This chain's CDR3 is CASSRPATGRNEKLFF. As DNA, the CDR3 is TGTGCCAGCAGTCGCCCCGCGACAGGGCGTAATGAAAAACTGTTTTTT.

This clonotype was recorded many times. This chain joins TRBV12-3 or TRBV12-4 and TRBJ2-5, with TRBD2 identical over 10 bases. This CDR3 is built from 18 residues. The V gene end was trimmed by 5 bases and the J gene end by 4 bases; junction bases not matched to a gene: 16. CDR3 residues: CASSPPGGLAGELETQYF. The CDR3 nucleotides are TGTGCCAGCAGTCCCCCCGGGGGCCTAGCGGGAGAATTAGAGACCCAGTACTTC.

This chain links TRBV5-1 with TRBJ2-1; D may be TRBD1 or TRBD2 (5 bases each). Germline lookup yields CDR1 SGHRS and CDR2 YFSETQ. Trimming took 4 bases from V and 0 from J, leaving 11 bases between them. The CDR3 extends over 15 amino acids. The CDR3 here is CASSPGANSYNEQFF. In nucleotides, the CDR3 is TGCGCCAGCAGCCCCGGGGCCAACTCCTACAATGAGCAGTTCTTC.

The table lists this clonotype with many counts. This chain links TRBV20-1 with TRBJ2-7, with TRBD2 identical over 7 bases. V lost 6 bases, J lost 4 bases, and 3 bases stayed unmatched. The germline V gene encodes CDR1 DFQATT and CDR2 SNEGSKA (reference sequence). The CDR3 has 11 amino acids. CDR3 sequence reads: CSAAGPYEQYF. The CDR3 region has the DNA TGCAGTGCAGCGGGACCATACGAGCAGTACTTC.

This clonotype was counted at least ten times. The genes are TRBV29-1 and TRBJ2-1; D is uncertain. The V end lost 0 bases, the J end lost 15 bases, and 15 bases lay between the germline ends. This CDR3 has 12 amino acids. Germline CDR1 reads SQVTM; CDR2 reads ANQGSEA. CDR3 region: CSVEEKSLSRFF. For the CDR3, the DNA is TGCAGCGTTGAAGAAAAATCACTCTCCCGGTTCTTC.

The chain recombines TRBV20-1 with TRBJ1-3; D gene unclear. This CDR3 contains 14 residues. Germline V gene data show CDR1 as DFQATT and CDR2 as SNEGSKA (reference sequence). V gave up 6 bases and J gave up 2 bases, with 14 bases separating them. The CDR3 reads CSARDSVAGNTIYF. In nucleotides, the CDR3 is TGCAGTGCGCGAGACTCCGTCGCTGGAAACACCATATATTTT.

CDR3 amino acids: CASSLGGSWQETQYF. The CDR3 DNA is TGTGCCAGCAGCTTAGGCGGGAGTTGGCAAGAGACCCAGTACTTC. The chain uses TRBV11-2 and TRBJ2-5; 7 bases align to TRBD2. Germline V gene lookup returns CDR1 SGHAT and CDR2 FQNNGV. The CDR3 is made up of 15 amino acids. The V segment lost 1 base and the J segment 2 bases; nucleotides outside the gene matches: 4.

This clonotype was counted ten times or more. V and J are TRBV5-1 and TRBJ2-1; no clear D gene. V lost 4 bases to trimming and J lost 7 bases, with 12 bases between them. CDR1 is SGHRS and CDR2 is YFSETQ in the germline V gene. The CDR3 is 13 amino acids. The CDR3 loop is CASSPVVRNEQFF. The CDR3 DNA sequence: TGCGCCAGCAGCCCCGTCGTGCGGAATGAGCAGTTCTTC.

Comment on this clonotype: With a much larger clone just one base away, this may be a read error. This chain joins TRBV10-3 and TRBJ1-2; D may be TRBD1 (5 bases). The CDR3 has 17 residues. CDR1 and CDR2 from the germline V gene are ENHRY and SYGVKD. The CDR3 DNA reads TGTGCCATCCGGGACCGCGATCACCCCGGGGAGTCTGATGGCCACACCTTC. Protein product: CAIRDRDHPGESDGHTF.

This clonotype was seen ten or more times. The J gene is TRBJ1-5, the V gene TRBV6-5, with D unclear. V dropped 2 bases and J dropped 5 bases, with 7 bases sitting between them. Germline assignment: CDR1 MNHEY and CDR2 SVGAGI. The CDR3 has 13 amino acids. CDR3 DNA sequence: TGTGCCAGCAGTTACGGGAGACATCAGCCCCAGCATTTT. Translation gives CASSYGRHQPQHF.

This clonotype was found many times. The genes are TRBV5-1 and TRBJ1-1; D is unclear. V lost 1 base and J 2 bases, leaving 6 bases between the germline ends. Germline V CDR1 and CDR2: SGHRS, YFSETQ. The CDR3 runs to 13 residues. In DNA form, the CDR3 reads TGCGCCAGCAGCTTGTCAACTAACACTGAAGCTTTCTTT. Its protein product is CASSLSTNTEAFF.